The next 8 T cell receptor beta chains were all read from a single sample in a study of T cells in women clearing cervical HPV infection. Profiled with immunoSEQ multiplex PCR; TCRdb holds only in-frame clones, not every one. The data include around 30,000 clones; the top ten clones carry about 23%. Sequenced: blood buffy coat. The origin of the receptors is a woman aged 18 to 69 with a cervical HPV16 infection that either progressed to CIN3+ or cleared (not recorded which).

In regard to this clone: The CDR3 end falls 3 residues outside the read, so it is completed with the germline J gene. This sequence joins TRBV5-1 and TRBJ1-4; D is undetermined. Germline V gene lookup returns CDR1 SGHRS and CDR2 YFSETQ. The CDR3 loop spans 16 amino acids. CDR3 DNA (partial): TGCGCCAGCAGCTTGGACTTTCGGTCCTATAATTCACCA. As protein: CASSLDFRSYNSP. The whole CDR3 reads CASSLDFRSYNSPLFF.

As regards this clone: Sequencing ends 3 residues short of the CDR3 end; the germline J gene provides the rest. The J gene is TRBJ1-1, the V gene TRBV30; 11 bases agree with TRBD1. The CDR3 is 17 amino acids. Germline V gene data show CDR1 as GTSNPN and CDR2 as SVGIG (reference sequence). Trimming removed 2 bases from V and 1 base from J; junction bases left unmatched: 9. CDR3: CAWSPTRTGGANTEAFF. Partial CDR3 DNA: TGTGCCTGGAGTCCTACCCGGACAGGGGGCGCGAACACTGAA.

Worth noting for this clone: The read falls 3 residues short of the CDR3 end, and the missing part is taken from the germline J gene. The gene calls are TRBV29-1 and TRBJ2-3; 8 bases are shared with TRBD2. The length of the CDR3 is 13 residues. Germline values: CDR1 SQVTM, CDR2 ANQGSEA. Partial CDR3 DNA: TGCAGCGTTGCGGGGGGGGGCCAAGAGACG. Translation gives CSVAGGGQET. The whole CDR3 is CSVAGGGQETQYF.

On this clone: The read ends 3 residues early relative to the CDR3; the germline J gene fills the gap. This rearrangement joins TRBV19 to TRBJ2-7, with 7 bases lining up with TRBD1. This CDR3 is built from 12 residues. The V and J ends lost 5 bases and 4 bases, in that order; junction bases with no gene match: 2. The germline gives CDR1 LNHDA, CDR2 SQIVND (reference sequence). The chain's CDR3 is CASSYRGYEQYF. The CDR3 bases that were read are TGTGCCAGTAGTTACAGGGGTTACGAG.

Comment on this clone: The missing CDR3 end, 3 residues past where the read stops, is filled in from the germline J gene. The rearrangement links TRBV20-1 to TRBJ1-2, with 7 bases identical to TRBD1. J lost 2 bases, V lost 1 base, and 7 bases had no gene match. CDR3 length: 15 residues. The germline gives CDR1 DFQATT, CDR2 SNEGSKA (reference sequence). CDR3 bases read: TGCAGTGCTAGAGCTTGGACAGGTCTGAACTATGGC. Translated: CSARAWTGLNYG. The entire CDR3 reads CSARAWTGLNYGYTF.

About this clone: The CDR3 end falls 3 residues outside the read, so it is completed with the germline J gene. The J gene is TRBJ1-2, the V gene TRBV4-1, with 7 bases lining up with TRBD1. CDR1 is MGHRA, CDR2 YSYEKL, per germline. There are 14 residues in the CDR3. Unmatched junction bases numbered 8, after V lost 4 bases and J lost 6 bases. CDR3 protein: CASSPRQGTDGYTF. CDR3 DNA, as far as it was read: TGCGCCAGCAGCCCTCGACAGGGAACGGATGGC.

CDR3 residues: CAWIDRVSRSYEQYF. CDR3 DNA (partial): TGTGCCTGGATCGATCGGGTTTCCCGCTCCTACGAG. This sequence joins TRBV30 and TRBJ2-7; no firm D call. The read gets to within 3 residues of the CDR3 end, and the germline J gene fills in the rest. V was clipped by 4 bases and J by 0 bases, with 16 bases between them. CDR1 and CDR2 (germline): GTSNPN, SVGIG (reference sequence). This CDR3 region has 15 residues. The full variable domain, in which reference TRBV30 and TRBJ2-7 provide the parts outside the CDR3, is SQTIHQWPATLVQPVGSPLSLECTVEGTSNPNLYWYRQAAGRGLQLLFYSVGIGQISSEVPQNLSASRPQDRQFILSSKKLLLSDSGFYLCAWIDRVSRSYEQYFGPGTRLTVT.

A note on this clone: The read terminates 3 residues before the CDR3 end, so the remaining end is supplied by the germline J gene. The chain carries TRBV5-1 and TRBJ2-7, with 10 positions matching TRBD1. J gave up 5 bases and V 4 bases, and 12 bases lay outside the gene matches. CDR3 length: 16 amino acids. CDR1 SGHRS and CDR2 YFSETQ come from the germline V gene. The CDR3 here is CASSRVPGTGAHEQYF. The sequenced part of the CDR3 DNA is TGCGCCAGCAGCCGGGTCCCCGGGACAGGGGCCCACGAG.